A single sample gave rise to the 26 T cell receptor beta chains below, sequenced in a study of cytomegalovirus exposure and HLA in healthy donors (dated by TCRdb to 2016 to 2017). The library was made by the immunoSEQ multiplex PCR assay. This immuneACCESS table, as held by TCRdb, lists in-frame sequences with V and J called but not all clones. Of the missing ones, under half trace to an unresolved V gene in checked studies; the others have no known cause. In all, the sample holds tens of thousands of clones, and about nine tenths of those were seen once. The ten largest clones take up under 7% of the sample. Sequences were obtained from PBMCs. Receptors were obtained from a woman younger than 45 in good health and CMV-seronegative.

The chain joins TRBV28 to TRBJ2-7; D possibly corresponds to TRBD1 (5 bases). V was shortened by 5 bases and J by 2 bases, with 7 bases between the two germline ends. In germline, CDR1 is MDHEN, CDR2 SYDVKM. This CDR3 comprises 12 residues. The DNA for the CDR3 is TGTGCCAGCAGTGGACAAGCCTACGAGCAGTACTTC. Protein sequence: CASSGQAYEQYF.

This CDR3 reads CASSEMRDEKLFF. CDR3 nucleotides: TGTGCCAGCAGTGAAATGCGGGACGAAAAACTGTTTTTT. The rearrangement uses TRBV6-1 and TRBJ1-4; perhaps TRBD1 as D (5 bases). Germline CDR1 reads MNHNS; CDR2 reads SASEGT. V gave up 2 bases and J gave up 8 bases, with 9 bases separating them. The CDR3 totals 13 residues.

CDR3 sequence: CASSFVASGTYEQYF. In nucleotides, the CDR3 is TGTGCCAGCAGTTTTGTGGCTAGCGGGACCTACGAGCAGTACTTC. V and J are TRBV27 and TRBJ2-7, with 9 bases that match TRBD2. Per the germline V gene, CDR1 is MNHEY and CDR2 is SMNVEV (reference sequence). V trimming: 3 bases; J trimming: 2 bases; junction bases outside the gene matches: 5. The CDR3 runs to 15 residues.

V and J are TRBV11-2 and TRBJ2-2; 9 positions agree with TRBD2. Germline CDR1 SGHAT, CDR2 FQNNGV. V shed 1 base, J shed 5 bases, and the junction held 5 bases outside the gene matches. CDR3 length: 16 residues. The CDR3 sequence is CASSLVRSGRTGELFF. The CDR3 nucleotides read TGTGCCAGCAGCTTAGTTCGCAGCGGGAGGACCGGGGAGCTGTTTTTT.

The V gene is TRBV28, the J gene TRBJ2-1; maybe TRBD2 (5 bases). Germline CDR1 is MDHEN and CDR2 is SYDVKM. The CDR3 has 18 amino acids. Trimming left V 7 bases short and J 8 bases short, with 30 bases between. The CDR3 spells CASTLGRRVRELSHEQFF. CDR3 bases: TGTGCCAGCACCCTAGGGCGCCGGGTTAGGGAGCTCTCCCATGAGCAGTTCTTC.

The count of this clone is one. The V and J genes are TRBV6-5 and TRBJ1-1, with D possibly matching TRBD1 (6 bases). CDR3 length: 11 amino acids. V lost 8 bases and J 10 bases, leaving 14 bases between the germline ends. The V gene's germline CDR1 is MNHEY and CDR2 SVGAGI. CDR3 sequence: CASRAQGGAFF. The CDR3 bases are TGTGCCAGCCGTGCACAGGGCGGAGCTTTCTTT.

The CDR3 sequence is CASSPGQTYEQYF. In DNA form, the CDR3 reads TGTGCCAGCAGTCCGGGACAGACCTACGAGCAGTACTTC. This chain joins TRBV6-1 and TRBJ2-7; 7 bases align to TRBD1. Germline CDR1 MNHNS, CDR2 SASEGT. The CDR3 is 13 residues long. The ends lost 5 bases at V and 2 bases at J; junction bases unmatched: 3.

V gene TRBV7-7 combines with J gene TRBJ2-6; 7 nucleotides line up with TRBD1. The germline V gene has CDR1 SSHAT and CDR2 FNYEAQ (reference sequence). With V trimmed by 5 bases and J by 0 bases, 7 bases remained unmatched. The CDR3 runs 17 residues. The CDR3 spells CASSPRDSLSGANVLTF. The CDR3 DNA sequence: TGTGCCAGCAGCCCTCGGGACAGCCTCTCTGGGGCCAACGTCCTGACTTTC.

The rearrangement uses TRBV18 and TRBJ2-6; 7 nucleotides line up with TRBD2. CDR1 and CDR2 (germline): KGHSH, LQKENI. The V gene end was trimmed by 1 base and the J gene end by 12 bases; junction bases not matched to a gene: 6. The CDR3 extends over 14 amino acids. The CDR3 sequence: CASSPLGGESVLTF. DNA of the CDR3: TGTGCCAGCTCACCACTTGGGGGGGAGAGCGTCCTGACTTTC. The entire variable domain, with the rest obtained from reference TRBV18 and TRBJ2-6, is as follows: NAGVMQNPRHLVRRRGQEARLRCSPMKGHSHVYWYRQLPEEGLKFMVYLQKENIIDESGMPKERFSAEFPKEGPSILRIQQVVRGDSAAYFCASSPLGGESVLTFGAGSRLTVL.

This chain links TRBV7-2 with TRBJ2-7, with D perhaps TRBD2 (7 bases). The V and J ends lost 1 base and 2 bases respectively, with 15 bases between them. Looked up from germline, CDR1 is SGHTA and CDR2 is FQGNSA. CDR3 length: 16 residues. CDR3 in amino acids: CASSLVGAGVPYEQYF. CDR3 coding DNA: TGTGCCAGCAGCTTAGTGGGGGCGGGAGTACCCTACGAGCAGTACTTC.

The CDR3 DNA reads TGTGCCAGCAGCAGACAGGGGAAGATGTGGATGAACACTGAAGCTTTCTTT. It is translated as CASSRQGKMWMNTEAFF. The rearrangement joins TRBV28 to TRBJ1-1; TRBD1 matches at 8 bases. The CDR3 extends over 17 amino acids. Looked up from germline, CDR1 is MDHEN and CDR2 is SYDVKM. The V segment lost 6 bases and the J segment 0 bases; nucleotides outside the gene matches: 12.

The chain carries TRBV13 and TRBJ1-2; a weak D match, TRBD1 (6 bases). Deletions cut 4 bases from V and 6 bases from J, with 21 bases between. The CDR3 has 16 amino acids. The germline V gene has CDR1 PRHDT and CDR2 FYEKMQ (reference sequence). CDR3 nucleotides: TGTGCCAGCAGCTCCATACAGGGTAGCTCCAAGCATGGCTACACCTTC. This gives the protein CASSSIQGSSKHGYTF.

This chain connects TRBV7-3 to TRBJ1-2; D might be TRBD1 (5 bases). The CDR3 is 14 amino acids. Germline values: CDR1 SGHTA, CDR2 FQGTGA. With 1 base removed from V and 7 bases from J, the gap between germline ends came to 13 bases. CDR3 DNA: TGTGCCAGCAGCTTAAATGGTGGGGCTGGTGGCTACACCTTC. This gives the protein CASSLNGGAGGYTF.

This chain uses TRBV6-4 with TRBJ2-7; 12 nucleotides agree with TRBD1. V lost 2 bases, J lost 2 bases, and 22 bases stayed unmatched. Per germline, CDR1 MRHNA and CDR2 SNTAGT. CDR3 length: 22 amino acids. The CDR3: CASSDRDRGHVASSGWAYEQYF. CDR3 nucleotides: TGTGCCAGCAGTGACCGGGACAGGGGGCACGTTGCATCTAGCGGGTGGGCCTACGAGCAGTACTTC.

The V and J genes are TRBV6-5 and TRBJ2-7; 7 nucleotides align to TRBD1. CDR3 length equals 14 residues. CDR1 is MNHEY and CDR2 is SVGAGI in the germline V gene. With 6 bases clipped from V and 5 bases from J, the junction kept 10 bases outside the gene matches. The CDR3 bases are TGTGCCAGCAGAACCGACAGGGCAGCCGACGAGCAGTACTTC. Translated, it gives CASRTDRAADEQYF.

This rearrangement joins TRBV20-1 to TRBJ2-1; D remains unclear. Germline-derived CDR1 and CDR2 are DFQATT and SNEGSKA (reference sequence). The V and J ends lost 5 bases and 8 bases respectively, with 10 bases between them. This CDR3 region has 11 residues. The CDR3 DNA reads TGCAGTGCTCCGAGCAGGCATGAGCAGTTCTTC. This sequence encodes CSAPSRHEQFF.

V and J are TRBV27 and TRBJ2-7, with D tentatively TRBD1 (6 bases). The CDR3 runs 14 residues. Per germline, CDR1 MNHEY and CDR2 SMNVEV (reference sequence). Trimming removed 8 bases from V and 2 bases from J, with 16 bases in between. The CDR3 bases are TGTGCCAGCGCCGGACAGTTAACCCCCTACGAGCAGTACTTC. Its translation: CASAGQLTPYEQYF.

This chain uses TRBV7-6 with TRBJ2-2; weak D call: TRBD2 (5 bases). CDR1 and CDR2 from the germline V gene are SGHVS and FNYEAQ. With 6 bases removed from V and 5 bases from J, the gap between germline ends came to 7 bases. The CDR3 loop spans 12 amino acids. Written as DNA, the CDR3 is TGTGCCAGCAGGACGGGGACCGGGGAGCTGTTTTTT. This sequence encodes CASRTGTGELFF.

This clone appeared once. The J gene is TRBJ2-7, the V gene TRBV29-1; D perhaps matches TRBD1 (5 bases). The ends were cut back, 0 bases at V and 3 bases at J, with 21 bases in the middle. CDR3 size: 17 residues. Per the germline V gene, CDR1 is SQVTM and CDR2 is ANQGSEA. CDR3 amino acids: CSVEERGATSSYYEQYF. The CDR3 nucleotides are TGCAGCGTTGAAGAAAGGGGCGCCACGAGCTCGTACTACGAGCAGTACTTC.

This clone was picked up one time. This chain uses TRBV5-4 with TRBJ2-1, with a possible D match to TRBD2 (5 bases). Germline values: CDR1 SGHNT, CDR2 YYREEE (reference sequence). The CDR3 extends over 13 amino acids. The V gene lost 4 bases and the J gene lost 8 bases, with 13 bases spanning the gap. The CDR3 sequence is CASSRTPRDEQFF. The CDR3 DNA follows: TGTGCCAGCAGCCGGACTCCGAGGGATGAGCAGTTCTTC.

This chain uses TRBV28 with TRBJ2-2; D remains ambiguous. Germline V lookup: CDR1 MDHEN, CDR2 SYDVKM. The CDR3 runs 14 residues. Trimming removed 5 bases at V and 5 bases at J, with 12 bases between. In DNA form, the CDR3 reads TGTGCCAGCAGTCTGACTGATATTACCGGGGAGCTGTTTTTT. Amino acid sequence: CASSLTDITGELFF.

This chain uses TRBV6-1 with TRBJ1-2, with D maybe TRBD1 (5 bases). The CDR3 sequence is 13 residues long. The germline V gene has CDR1 MNHNS and CDR2 SASEGT. V was cut by 3 bases and J by 4 bases, with 9 bases left in between. Written as DNA, the CDR3 is TGTGCCAGCAGTGACGGGGGAGGCTATGGCTACACCTTC. Translating gives CASSDGGGYGYTF.

The V and J genes are TRBV7-2 and TRBJ2-3; perhaps TRBD1 as D (5 bases). Germline V CDR1 and CDR2: SGHTA, FQGNSA. Between the trimmed V and J ends, which lost 1 base and 2 bases, there was a span of 10 bases. This CDR3 comprises 15 residues. The CDR3 nucleotides are TGTGCCAGCAGCTTAGATGGACACTACACAGATACGCAGTATTTT. As protein: CASSLDGHYTDTQYF. Variable domain in full (rest from reference TRBV7-2 and TRBJ2-3): GAGVSQSPSNKVTEKGKDVELRCDPISGHTALYWYRQSLGQGLEFLIYFQGNSAPDKSGLPSDRFSAERTGGSVSTLTIQRTQQEDSAVYLCASSLDGHYTDTQYFGPGTRLTVL.

V gene TRBV7-8 combines with J gene TRBJ1-1; 7 bases line up with TRBD1. This CDR3 region has 16 residues. Per the germline V gene, CDR1 is SGHVS and CDR2 is FQNEAQ. V trimming: 5 bases; J trimming: 1 base; junction bases outside the gene matches: 10. This CDR3 is CASSPRWAGGNTEAFF. The CDR3 bases are TGTGCCAGCAGCCCAAGATGGGCAGGGGGGAACACTGAAGCTTTCTTT.

This sequence joins TRBV5-1 and TRBJ2-3; 12 bases are a match to TRBD2. The CDR3 runs 19 residues. Trimming at V came to 1 base and at J to 0 bases, leaving 9 bases not matched to a gene. Germline-derived CDR1 and CDR2 are SGHRS and YFSETQ. The CDR3 loop reads CASSLQGETSGGSTDTQYF. The CDR3 region has the DNA TGCGCCAGCAGCTTGCAGGGGGAAACTAGCGGGGGGAGCACAGATACGCAGTATTTT.

The chain uses TRBV21-1 and TRBJ2-1; the table's D call TRBD2 went unverified against the DNA. TRBV21-1 is a pseudogene segment. The CDR3 sequence is 21 residues long. CDR3 bases: TGTGCCAGCAGCACTGGGGGGGGTAGGGGCTTACCTCGACATGATGACAATGAGCAGTTCTTC. Its protein product is CASSTGGGRGLPRHDDNEQFF.